Below are 21 T cell receptor beta chains sequenced from a single sample in a study of CD8 T cells in ankylosing spondylitis. TCRdb used MiXCR to reprocess the 5' RACE reads, holding one entry per CDR3 protein. The sample contains about 230,000 distinct CDR3 sequences, 7.5% to 9.5% of which appear only once. The specimen sequenced was blood, either unsorted or a sorted T cell fraction (not recorded which). The source is a female donor with ankylosing spondylitis or in good health (not recorded which).

This clonotype was counted at least ten times. The rearrangement links TRBV20-1 to TRBJ2-5; a possible D gene is TRBD1 (6 bases). The germline CDR1 and CDR2 sequences are DFQATT and SNEGSKA (reference sequence). Trimming took 6 bases from V and 5 from J, leaving 19 bases between them. The CDR3 contains 14 residues. CDR3 protein: CSAPGTLPLETQYF. The CDR3 DNA follows: TGCAGTGCCCCCGGGACACTACCACTTGAGACCCAGTACTTC.

This clonotype was seen repeatedly, ten times or more. The chain uses TRBV7-8 and TRBJ2-1; tentative D call: TRBD2 (5 bases). Trimming stripped 5 bases from V and 3 bases from J, with 14 bases between. Germline assignment: CDR1 SGHVS and CDR2 FQNEAQ. There are 15 residues in the CDR3. The CDR3 region is CASSPRGAVYNEQFF. CDR3 nucleotide sequence: TGTGCCAGCAGCCCCCGGGGAGCGGTCTACAATGAGCAGTTCTTC.

This clonotype was detected ten times or more. The chain uses TRBV7-8 and TRBJ2-4; D gene unclear. Trimming took 3 bases from V and 0 from J, leaving 12 bases between them. The CDR3 is made up of 16 amino acids. In germline, CDR1 is SGHVS, CDR2 FQNEAQ. The CDR3 spells CASSFRTVLAKNIQYF. DNA of the CDR3: TGTGCCAGCAGCTTTAGGACCGTCCTAGCCAAAAACATTCAGTACTTC.

This clonotype was counted once. This chain links TRBV20-1 with TRBJ1-1, with a tentative D call TRBD1 (6 bases). Trimming removed 1 base from V and 1 base from J, with 13 bases in between. From germline, CDR1 is DFQATT and CDR2 SNEGSKA (reference sequence). The length of the CDR3 is 15 residues. The CDR3, as DNA: TGCAGTGCTAGAGCGCGCAACAGGGAGAACACTGAAGCTTTCTTT. Residues: CSARARNRENTEAFF.

There are many counts of this clonotype. This chain uses TRBV10-3 with TRBJ1-4; D unclear. From germline, CDR1 is ENHRY and CDR2 SYGVKD. V lost 11 bases and J lost 7, with 17 bases in between. CDR3 size: 13 residues. For the CDR3, the DNA is TGTGCCTCACAGTCCGGGTCGGGTGAAAAACTGTTTTTT. Amino acid sequence: CASQSGSGEKLFF.

This clonotype was picked up many times. J is TRBJ2-2 and V is TRBV29-1; D is perhaps TRBD1 (5 bases). The V end lost 3 bases, the J end lost 4 bases, and 12 bases lay between the germline ends. Germline CDR1 and CDR2: SQVTM and ANQGSEA. The CDR3 runs 14 residues. CDR3 sequence reads: CSVDKQGRTGELFF. The CDR3 coding sequence is TGCAGCGTTGATAAGCAGGGCCGCACCGGGGAGCTGTTTTTT.

This clonotype was picked up many times. The chain joins TRBV5-1 to TRBJ2-7, with 11 positions matching TRBD1. Germline CDR1 SGHRS, CDR2 YFSETQ. V lost 6 bases and J lost 0; bases outside the gene matches: 8. The CDR3 is 16 residues long. CDR3 sequence reads: CASTSGTGGASYEQYF. DNA of the CDR3: TGCGCCAGCACCTCCGGGACAGGGGGTGCCTCCTACGAGCAGTACTTC. Filled out from reference TRBV5-1 and TRBJ2-7, the complete variable domain reads KAGVTQTPRYLIKTRGQQVTLSCSPISGHRSVSWYQQTPGQGLQFLFEYFSETQRNKGNFPGRFSGRQFSNSRSEMNVSTLELGDSALYLCASTSGTGGASYEQYFGPGTRLTVT.

The V call is TRBV7-9, the J call TRBJ2-5, with 9 nucleotides matching TRBD2. The CDR3 is made up of 14 amino acids. V was clipped by 1 base and J by 4 bases; unmatched bases: 1. Germline CDR1 reads SEHNR; CDR2 reads FQNEAQ (reference sequence). This CDR3 is CASSLGGLAETQYF. DNA of the CDR3: TGTGCCAGCAGCTTAGGGGGACTAGCAGAGACCCAGTACTTC. Together with reference TRBV7-9 and TRBJ2-5, the CDR3 gives the full variable domain: DTGVSQNPRHKITKRGQNVTFRCDPISEHNRLYWYRQTLGQGPEFLTYFQNEAQLEKSRLLSDRFSAERPKGSFSTLEIQRTEQGDSAMYLCASSLGGLAETQYFGPGTRLLVL.

In regard to this clonotype: A read error is possible here, since a much larger clone lies one base away. The V call is TRBV29-1, the J call TRBJ2-3; D perhaps matches TRBD2 (6 bases). CDR3 length: 13 residues. Germline lookup yields CDR1 SQVTM and CDR2 ANQGSEA. Trimming left V 5 bases short and J 4 bases short, with 13 bases between. CDR3 bases: TGCAGCGTTCCCGGGGGTGACGCAGATACGCAGTATTTT. This codes for CSVPGGDADTQYF.

This clonotype was picked up many times. V is TRBV15 and J is TRBJ2-3, with a possible D match to TRBD2 (5 bases). From germline, CDR1 is LNHNV and CDR2 YYDKDF (reference sequence). The length of the CDR3 is 17 residues. Trimming shortened V by 0 bases and J by 1 base, and 14 bases separated the two germline ends. CDR3 sequence: CATSREGRQLGTDTQYF. In nucleotides, the CDR3 is TGTGCCACCAGCAGAGAGGGGAGACAACTTGGCACAGATACGCAGTATTTT.

This clonotype was seen a few times. The gene calls are TRBV7-2 and TRBJ2-7; 11 bases are shared with TRBD2. CDR3 length: 16 residues. Trimming removed 6 bases from V and 4 bases from J; junction bases left unmatched: 11. Germline V gene lookup returns CDR1 SGHTA and CDR2 FQGNSA. The DNA of the CDR3 is TGTGCCAGCAGACCAGCTAGCGGGAGGCCCTTTTACGAGCAGTACTTC. Translated: CASRPASGRPFYEQYF.

In this sample, this clonotype turned up a few times. The V and J genes are TRBV11-2 and TRBJ2-6; 11 bases are shared with TRBD2. The CDR3 has 18 amino acids. The V gene's germline CDR1 is SGHAT and CDR2 FQNNGV. V shed 4 bases, J shed 3 bases, and the junction held 8 bases outside the gene matches. DNA of the CDR3: TGTGCCAGCAGCTCCCCGAGTCTAGCGGGAGGTGGGGCCAACGTCCTGACTTTC. Translation gives CASSSPSLAGGGANVLTF.

This clonotype was counted at least ten times. The genes are TRBV7-2 and TRBJ2-2; D not certain. V lost 3 bases to trimming and J lost 2 bases, with 7 bases between them. The CDR3 is 14 residues long. Germline V gene data show CDR1 as SGHTA and CDR2 as FQGNSA. The CDR3 sequence: CASSFGGNTGELFF. In nucleotides, the CDR3 is TGTGCCAGCAGCTTCGGCGGTAACACCGGGGAGCTGTTTTTT.

In regard to this clonotype: This may be a read error: a much more frequent sequence differs by one nucleotide. The chain joins TRBV5-6 to TRBJ1-2; no definite D call. Germline V gene data show CDR1 as SGHDT and CDR2 as YYEEEE. CDR3 length equals 12 residues. CDR3 sequence reads: CASSLLPYGHTF. CDR3 DNA: TGTGCCAGCAGCTTGCTACCATATGGCCACACCTTC.

This clonotype was seen a handful of times. This sequence joins TRBV20-1 and TRBJ2-5, with 9 bases identical to TRBD2. Germline V gives CDR1 DFQATT, CDR2 SNEGSKA (reference sequence). V lost 0 bases and J lost 2; bases outside the gene matches: 10. The CDR3 runs 17 residues. The CDR3: CSARDPGTSGSQETQYF. The DNA of the CDR3 is TGCAGTGCTAGAGATCCGGGTACTAGCGGGTCTCAAGAGACCCAGTACTTC.

This clonotype was recorded at least ten times. This rearrangement joins TRBV12-3 or TRBV12-4 to TRBJ1-3; TRBD1 might be the D (5 bases). This CDR3 spans 13 amino acids. V dropped 9 bases and J dropped 4 bases, with 13 bases sitting between them. As DNA, the CDR3 is TGTGCCAGTCATCAGGGTTTAGGAAACACCATATATTTT. This encodes CASHQGLGNTIYF.

The V and J genes are TRBV15 and TRBJ2-2; the D call may be TRBD1 or TRBD2 (5 bases each). V was trimmed by 5 bases and J by 4 bases, leaving 17 bases between them. In germline, CDR1 is LNHNV, CDR2 YYDKDF (reference sequence). The CDR3 contains 16 residues. Here the CDR3 DNA reads TGTGCCACCAGCGTCGGATGGGACGGCCCCACCGGGGAGCTGTTTTTT. This sequence encodes CATSVGWDGPTGELFF.

This clonotype has ten or more counts. The chain combines TRBV3-1 with TRBJ2-5, with a weak D call TRBD1 (5 bases). This CDR3 spans 15 amino acids. V lost 0 bases, J lost 1 base, and 9 bases lay in between. CDR1 is LGHDT and CDR2 is YNNKEL in the germline V gene (reference sequence). The CDR3 here is CASSQEGQSQETQYF. CDR3 in DNA: TGTGCCAGCAGCCAAGAGGGGCAGAGCCAAGAGACCCAGTACTTC.

This clonotype was detected a few times. The rearrangement uses TRBV7-9 and TRBJ2-7; D gene ambiguous. The germline gives CDR1 SEHNR, CDR2 FQNEAQ (reference sequence). CDR3 size: 13 residues. Trimming left V 2 bases short and J 4 bases short, with 9 bases between. The DNA of the CDR3 is TGTGCCAGCAGCTTATCCTTGGGTTACGAGCAGTACTTC. As protein: CASSLSLGYEQYF. The whole variable domain, remainder taken from reference TRBV7-9 and TRBJ2-7, is DTGVSQNPRHKITKRGQNVTFRCDPISEHNRLYWYRQTLGQGPEFLTYFQNEAQLEKSRLLSDRFSAERPKGSFSTLEIQRTEQGDSAMYLCASSLSLGYEQYFGPGTRLTVT.

This chain uses TRBV7-9 with TRBJ1-1, with 12 nucleotides matching TRBD1. Germline values: CDR1 SEHNR, CDR2 FQNEAQ (reference sequence). The ends lost 10 bases at V and 4 bases at J; junction bases unmatched: 13. This CDR3 has 16 residues. In nucleotides, the CDR3 is TGTGCCACCAGTGCCGGGACAGGGGGCACGGGCACTGAAGCTTTCTTT. This codes for CATSAGTGGTGTEAFF.

CDR3 sequence reads: CASNINSGNLYGYTF. The CDR3 DNA reads TGTGCCAGCAACATAAATAGCGGCAACCTCTATGGCTACACCTTC. The chain joins TRBV6-6 to TRBJ1-2, with unresolved D. This CDR3 contains 15 residues. The V end was cut by 7 bases, the J end by 4 bases, with 19 bases between. Germline CDR1 is MNHNY and CDR2 is SVGAGI (reference sequence).